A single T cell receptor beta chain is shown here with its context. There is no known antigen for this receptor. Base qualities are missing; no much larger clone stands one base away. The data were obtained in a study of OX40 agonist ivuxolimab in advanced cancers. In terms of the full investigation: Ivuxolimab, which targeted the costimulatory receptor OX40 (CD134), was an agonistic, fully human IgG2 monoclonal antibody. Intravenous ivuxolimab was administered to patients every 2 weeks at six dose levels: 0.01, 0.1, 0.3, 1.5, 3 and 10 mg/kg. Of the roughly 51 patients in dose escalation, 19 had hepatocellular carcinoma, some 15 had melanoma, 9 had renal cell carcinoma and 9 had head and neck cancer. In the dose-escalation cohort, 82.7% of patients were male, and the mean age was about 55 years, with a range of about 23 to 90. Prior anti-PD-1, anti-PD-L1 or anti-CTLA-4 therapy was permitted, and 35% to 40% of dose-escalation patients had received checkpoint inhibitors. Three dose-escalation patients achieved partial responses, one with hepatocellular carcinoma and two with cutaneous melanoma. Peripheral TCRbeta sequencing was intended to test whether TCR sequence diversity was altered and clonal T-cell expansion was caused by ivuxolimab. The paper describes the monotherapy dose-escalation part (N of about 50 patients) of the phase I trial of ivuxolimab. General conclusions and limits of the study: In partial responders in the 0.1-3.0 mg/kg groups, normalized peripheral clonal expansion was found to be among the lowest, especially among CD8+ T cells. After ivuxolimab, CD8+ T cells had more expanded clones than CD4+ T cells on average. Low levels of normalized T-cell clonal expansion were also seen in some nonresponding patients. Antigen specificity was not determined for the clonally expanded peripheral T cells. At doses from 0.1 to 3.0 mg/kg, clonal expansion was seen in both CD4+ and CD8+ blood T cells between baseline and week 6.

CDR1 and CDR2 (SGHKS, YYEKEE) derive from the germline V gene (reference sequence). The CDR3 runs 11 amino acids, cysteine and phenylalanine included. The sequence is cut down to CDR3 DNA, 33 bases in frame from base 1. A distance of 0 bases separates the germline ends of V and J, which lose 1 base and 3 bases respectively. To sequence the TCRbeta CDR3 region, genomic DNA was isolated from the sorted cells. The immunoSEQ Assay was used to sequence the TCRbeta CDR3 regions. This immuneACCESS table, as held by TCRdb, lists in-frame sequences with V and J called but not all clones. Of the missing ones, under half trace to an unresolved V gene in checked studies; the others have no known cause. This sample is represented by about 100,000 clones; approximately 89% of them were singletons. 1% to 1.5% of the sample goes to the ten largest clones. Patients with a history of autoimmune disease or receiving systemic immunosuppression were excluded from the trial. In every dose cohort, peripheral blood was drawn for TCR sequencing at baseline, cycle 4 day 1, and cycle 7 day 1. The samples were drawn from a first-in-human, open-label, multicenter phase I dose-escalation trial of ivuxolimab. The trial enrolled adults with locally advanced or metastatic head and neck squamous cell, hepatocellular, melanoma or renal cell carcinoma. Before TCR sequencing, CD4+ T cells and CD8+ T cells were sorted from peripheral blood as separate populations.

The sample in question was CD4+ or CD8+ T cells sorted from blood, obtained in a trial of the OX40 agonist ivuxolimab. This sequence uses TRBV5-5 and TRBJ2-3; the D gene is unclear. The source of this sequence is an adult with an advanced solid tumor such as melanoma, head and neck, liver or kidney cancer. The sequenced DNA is TGTGCCAGCAGCTTGACAGATACGCAGTATTTT. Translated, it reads CASSLTDTQYF.